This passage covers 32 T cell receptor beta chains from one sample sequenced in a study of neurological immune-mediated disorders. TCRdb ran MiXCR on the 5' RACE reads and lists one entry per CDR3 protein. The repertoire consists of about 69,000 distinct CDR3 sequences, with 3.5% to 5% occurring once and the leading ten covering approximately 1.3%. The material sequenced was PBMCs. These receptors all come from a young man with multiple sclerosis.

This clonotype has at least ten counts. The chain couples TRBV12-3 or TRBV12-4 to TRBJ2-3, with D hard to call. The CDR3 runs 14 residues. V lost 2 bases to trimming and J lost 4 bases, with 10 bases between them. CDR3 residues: CASSLRPPPDTQYF. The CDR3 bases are TGTGCCAGCAGTTTAAGGCCCCCACCAGATACGCAGTATTTT.

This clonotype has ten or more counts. The CDR3 DNA reads as TGTGCCAGCAGCTTAGGCCCGACCAAAGAGACCCAGTACTTC. Protein sequence: CASSLGPTKETQYF. This chain joins TRBV11-2 and TRBJ2-5; the D is unclear. The germline V gene has CDR1 SGHAT and CDR2 FQNNGV. CDR3 length: 14 residues. Trimming took 1 base from V and 3 from J, leaving 9 bases between them.

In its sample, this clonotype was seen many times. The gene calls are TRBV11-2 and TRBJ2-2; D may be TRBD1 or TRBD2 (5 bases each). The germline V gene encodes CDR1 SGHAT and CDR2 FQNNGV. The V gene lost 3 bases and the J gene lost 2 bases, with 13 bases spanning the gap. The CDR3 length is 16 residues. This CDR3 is CASSFSGRTNTGELFF. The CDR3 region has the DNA TGTGCCAGCAGCTTCTCGGGACGGACTAACACCGGGGAGCTGTTTTTT.

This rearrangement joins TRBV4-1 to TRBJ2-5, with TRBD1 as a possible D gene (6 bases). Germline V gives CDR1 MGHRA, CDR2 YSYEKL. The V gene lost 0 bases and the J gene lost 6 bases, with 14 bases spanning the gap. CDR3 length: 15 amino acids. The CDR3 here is CASSQDVDSGKTQYF. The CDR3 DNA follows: TGCGCCAGCAGCCAAGATGTGGACAGTGGTAAGACCCAGTACTTC.

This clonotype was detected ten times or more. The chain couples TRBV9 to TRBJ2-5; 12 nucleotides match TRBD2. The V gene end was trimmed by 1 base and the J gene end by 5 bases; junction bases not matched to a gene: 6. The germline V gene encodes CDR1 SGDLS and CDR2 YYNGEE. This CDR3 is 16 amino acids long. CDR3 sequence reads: CASSVSLAGGRETQYF. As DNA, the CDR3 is TGTGCCAGCAGCGTATCACTAGCGGGGGGCCGCGAGACCCAGTACTTC. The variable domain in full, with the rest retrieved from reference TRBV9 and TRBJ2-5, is DSGVTQTPKHLITATGQRVTLRCSPRSGDLSVYWYQQSLDQGLQFLIQYYNGEERAKGNILERFSAQQFPDLHSELNLSSLELGDSALYFCASSVSLAGGRETQYFGPGTRLLVL.

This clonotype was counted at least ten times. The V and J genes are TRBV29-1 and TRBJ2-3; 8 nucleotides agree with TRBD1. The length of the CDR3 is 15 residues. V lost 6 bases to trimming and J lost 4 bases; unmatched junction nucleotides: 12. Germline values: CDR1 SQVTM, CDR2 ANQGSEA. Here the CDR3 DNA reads TGCAGCGTCGCATATGGACAGGGTGGAGCAGATACGCAGTATTTT. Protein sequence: CSVAYGQGGADTQYF.

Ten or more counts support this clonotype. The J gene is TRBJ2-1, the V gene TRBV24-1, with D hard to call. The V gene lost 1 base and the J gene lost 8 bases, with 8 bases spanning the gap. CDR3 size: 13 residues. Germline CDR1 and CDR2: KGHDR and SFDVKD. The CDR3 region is CATSDFRVHEQFF. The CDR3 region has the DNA TGTGCCACCAGTGATTTCCGGGTCCATGAGCAGTTCTTC.

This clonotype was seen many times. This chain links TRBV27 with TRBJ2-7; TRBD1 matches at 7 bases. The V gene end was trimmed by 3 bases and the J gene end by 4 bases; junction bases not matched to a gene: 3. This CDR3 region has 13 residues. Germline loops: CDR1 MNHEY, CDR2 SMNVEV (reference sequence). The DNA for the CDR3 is TGTGCCAGCAGTTTTTCGACAGGGTACGAGCAGTACTTC. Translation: CASSFSTGYEQYF.

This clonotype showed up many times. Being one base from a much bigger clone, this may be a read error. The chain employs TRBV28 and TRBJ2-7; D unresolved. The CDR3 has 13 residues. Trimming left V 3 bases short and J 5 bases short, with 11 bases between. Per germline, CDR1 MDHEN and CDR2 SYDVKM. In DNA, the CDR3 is TGTGCCAGCAGTTTCAAAAACCTCCACGAGCAGTACTTC. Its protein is CASSFKNLHEQYF.

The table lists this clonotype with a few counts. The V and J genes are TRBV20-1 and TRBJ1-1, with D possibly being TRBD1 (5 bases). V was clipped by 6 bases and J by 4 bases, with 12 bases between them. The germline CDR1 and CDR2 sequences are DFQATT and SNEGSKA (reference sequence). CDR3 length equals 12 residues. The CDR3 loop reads CSAARGTTEAFF. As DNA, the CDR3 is TGCAGTGCAGCCCGGGGGACCACTGAAGCTTTCTTT.

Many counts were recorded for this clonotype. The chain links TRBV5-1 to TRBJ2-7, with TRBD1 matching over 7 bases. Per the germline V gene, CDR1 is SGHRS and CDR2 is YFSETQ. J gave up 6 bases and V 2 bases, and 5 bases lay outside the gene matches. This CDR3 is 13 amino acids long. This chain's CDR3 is CASSFTGAPEQYF. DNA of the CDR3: TGCGCCAGCAGCTTCACAGGGGCCCCCGAGCAGTACTTC.

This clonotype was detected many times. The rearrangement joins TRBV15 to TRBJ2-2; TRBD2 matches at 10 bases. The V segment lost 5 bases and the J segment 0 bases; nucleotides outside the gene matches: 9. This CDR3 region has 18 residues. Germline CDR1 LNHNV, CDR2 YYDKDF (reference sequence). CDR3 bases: TGTGCCACCAGCGGGGATCTAGCGGGGGCTGCGAACACCGGGGAGCTGTTTTTT. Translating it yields CATSGDLAGAANTGELFF. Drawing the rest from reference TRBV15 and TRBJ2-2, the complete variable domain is DAMVIQNPRYQVTQFGKPVTLSCSQTLNHNVMYWYQQKSSQAPKLLFHYYDKDFNNEADTPDNFQSRRPNTSFCFLDIRSPGLGDTAMYLCATSGDLAGAANTGELFFGEGSRLTVL.

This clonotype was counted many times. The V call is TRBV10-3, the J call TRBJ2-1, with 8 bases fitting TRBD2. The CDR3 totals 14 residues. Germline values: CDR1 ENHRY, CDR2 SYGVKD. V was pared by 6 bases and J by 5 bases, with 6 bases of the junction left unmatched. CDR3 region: CAIRAGTSDNEQFF. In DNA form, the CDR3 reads TGTGCCATCAGGGCCGGGACTAGTGACAATGAGCAGTTCTTC.

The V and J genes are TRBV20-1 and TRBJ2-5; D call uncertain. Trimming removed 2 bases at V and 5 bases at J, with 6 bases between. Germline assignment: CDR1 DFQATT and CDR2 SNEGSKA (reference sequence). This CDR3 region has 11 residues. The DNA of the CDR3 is TGCAGTGCTAGATTCGAGGAGACCCAGTACTTC. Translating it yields CSARFEETQYF.

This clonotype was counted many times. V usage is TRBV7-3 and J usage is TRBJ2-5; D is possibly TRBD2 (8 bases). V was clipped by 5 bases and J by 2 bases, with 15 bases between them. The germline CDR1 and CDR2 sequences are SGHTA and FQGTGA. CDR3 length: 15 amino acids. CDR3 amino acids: CASSRGGQPQETQYF. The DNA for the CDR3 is TGTGCCAGCAGCCGGGGGGGACAGCCTCAAGAGACCCAGTACTTC.

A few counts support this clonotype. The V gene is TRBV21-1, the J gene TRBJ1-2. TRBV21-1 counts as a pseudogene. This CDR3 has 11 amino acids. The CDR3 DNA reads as TGTGCCAGCAGCCAGCTCTATGGCTACACCTTC. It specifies CASSQLYGYTF.

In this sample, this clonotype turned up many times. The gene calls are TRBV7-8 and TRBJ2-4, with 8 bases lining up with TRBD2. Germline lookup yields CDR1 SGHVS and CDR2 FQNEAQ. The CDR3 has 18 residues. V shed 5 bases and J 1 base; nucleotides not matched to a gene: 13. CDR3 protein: CASSKEGGGPWAKNIQYF. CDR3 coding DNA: TGTGCCAGCAGCAAGGAGGGCGGGGGGCCCTGGGCCAAAAACATTCAGTACTTC.

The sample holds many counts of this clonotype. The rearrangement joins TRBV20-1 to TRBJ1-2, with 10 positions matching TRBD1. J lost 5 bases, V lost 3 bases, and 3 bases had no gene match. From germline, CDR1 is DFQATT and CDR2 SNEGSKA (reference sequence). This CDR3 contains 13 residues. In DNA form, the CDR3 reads TGCAGTGCTAGTCCGGGACAGGGGTATGGCTACACCTTC. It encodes CSASPGQGYGYTF.

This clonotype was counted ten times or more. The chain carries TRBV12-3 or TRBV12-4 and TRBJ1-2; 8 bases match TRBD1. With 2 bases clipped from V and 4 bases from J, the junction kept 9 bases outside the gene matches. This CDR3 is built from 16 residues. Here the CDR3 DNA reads TGTGCCAGCAGTTTAATTATTACAGGGGGTACCTATGGCTACACCTTC. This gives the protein CASSLIITGGTYGYTF.

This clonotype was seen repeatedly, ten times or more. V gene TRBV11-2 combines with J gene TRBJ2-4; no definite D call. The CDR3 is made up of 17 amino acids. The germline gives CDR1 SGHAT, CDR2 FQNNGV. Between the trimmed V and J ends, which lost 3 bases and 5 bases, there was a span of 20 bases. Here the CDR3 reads CASSFPSGAALQNIQYF. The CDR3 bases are TGTGCCAGCAGCTTCCCATCAGGTGCCGCTCTGCAAAACATTCAGTACTTC.

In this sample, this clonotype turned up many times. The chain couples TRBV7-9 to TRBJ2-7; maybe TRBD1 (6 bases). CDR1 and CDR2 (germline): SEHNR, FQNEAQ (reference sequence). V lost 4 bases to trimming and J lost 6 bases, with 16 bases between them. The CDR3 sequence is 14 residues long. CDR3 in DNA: TGTGCCAGCAGCTCTGACACTCAGGGGTTCGAGCAGTACTTC. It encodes CASSSDTQGFEQYF.

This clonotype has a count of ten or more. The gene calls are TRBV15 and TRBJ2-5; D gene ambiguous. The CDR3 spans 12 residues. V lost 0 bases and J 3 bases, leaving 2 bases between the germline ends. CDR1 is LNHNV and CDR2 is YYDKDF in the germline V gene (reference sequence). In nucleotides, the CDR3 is TGTGCCACCAGCAGAGATGAAGAGACCCAGTACTTC. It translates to CATSRDEETQYF.

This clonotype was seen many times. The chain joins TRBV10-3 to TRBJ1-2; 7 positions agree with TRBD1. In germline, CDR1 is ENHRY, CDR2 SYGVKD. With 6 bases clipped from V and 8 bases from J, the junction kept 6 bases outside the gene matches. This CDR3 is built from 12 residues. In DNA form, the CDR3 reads TGTGCCATCAGGGGGACAGTATCCGGCTACACCTTC. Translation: CAIRGTVSGYTF.

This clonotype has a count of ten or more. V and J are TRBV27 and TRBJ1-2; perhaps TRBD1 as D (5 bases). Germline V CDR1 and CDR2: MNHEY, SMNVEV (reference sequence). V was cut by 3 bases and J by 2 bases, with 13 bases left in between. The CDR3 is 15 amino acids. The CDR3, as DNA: TGTGCCAGCAGTTTGGGATGGGGCCGGAACTATGGCTACACCTTC. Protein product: CASSLGWGRNYGYTF.

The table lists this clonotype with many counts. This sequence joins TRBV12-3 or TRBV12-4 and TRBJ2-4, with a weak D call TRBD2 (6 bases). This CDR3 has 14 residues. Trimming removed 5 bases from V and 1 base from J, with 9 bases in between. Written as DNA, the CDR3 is TGTGCCAGCAGTCCCGCGGGGGCCAAAAACATTCAGTACTTC. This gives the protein CASSPAGAKNIQYF.

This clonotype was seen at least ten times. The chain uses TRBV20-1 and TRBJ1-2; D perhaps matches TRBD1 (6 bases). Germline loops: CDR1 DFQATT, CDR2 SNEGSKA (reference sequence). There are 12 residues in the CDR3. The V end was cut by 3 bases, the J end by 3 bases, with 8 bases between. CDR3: CSASYRDYGYTF. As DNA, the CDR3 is TGCAGTGCTAGCTACAGGGACTATGGCTACACCTTC.

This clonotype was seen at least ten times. The CDR3 protein is CSASPGSDTQYF. The DNA for the CDR3 is TGCAGTGCTAGCCCAGGGTCAGATACGCAGTATTTT. This sequence joins TRBV20-1 and TRBJ2-3, with D tentatively TRBD1 (5 bases). V was shortened by 3 bases and J by 4 bases, with 8 bases between the two germline ends. This CDR3 comprises 12 residues. Germline-derived CDR1 and CDR2 are DFQATT and SNEGSKA (reference sequence).

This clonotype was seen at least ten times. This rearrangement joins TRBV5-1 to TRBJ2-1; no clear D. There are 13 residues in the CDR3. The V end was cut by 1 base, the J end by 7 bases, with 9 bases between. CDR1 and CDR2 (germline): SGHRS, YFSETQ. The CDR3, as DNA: TGCGCCAGCAGCTTGAGTGCAGCGAATGAGCAGTTCTTC. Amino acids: CASSLSAANEQFF.

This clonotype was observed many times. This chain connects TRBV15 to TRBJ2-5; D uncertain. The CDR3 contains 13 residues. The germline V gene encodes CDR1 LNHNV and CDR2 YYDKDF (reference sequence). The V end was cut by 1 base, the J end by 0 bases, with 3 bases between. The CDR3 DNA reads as TGTGCCACCAGCAGAGGCTACCAAGAGACCCAGTACTTC. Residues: CATSRGYQETQYF.

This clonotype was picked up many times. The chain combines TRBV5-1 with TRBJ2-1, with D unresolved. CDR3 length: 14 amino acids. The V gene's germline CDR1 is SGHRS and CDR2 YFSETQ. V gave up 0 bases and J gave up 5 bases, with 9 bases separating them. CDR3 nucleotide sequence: TGCGCCAGCAGCTTGGACTCTTCTAACAATGAGCAGTTCTTC. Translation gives CASSLDSSNNEQFF. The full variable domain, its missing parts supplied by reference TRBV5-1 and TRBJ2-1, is KAGVTQTPRYLIKTRGQQVTLSCSPISGHRSVSWYQQTPGQGLQFLFEYFSETQRNKGNFPGRFSGRQFSNSRSEMNVSTLELGDSALYLCASSLDSSNNEQFFGPGTRLTVL.

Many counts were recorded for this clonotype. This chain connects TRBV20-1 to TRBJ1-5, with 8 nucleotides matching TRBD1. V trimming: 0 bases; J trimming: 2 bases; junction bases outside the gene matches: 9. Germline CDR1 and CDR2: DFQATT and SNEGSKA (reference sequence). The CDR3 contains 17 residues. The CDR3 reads CSAREAPGGGGNQPQHF. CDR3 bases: TGCAGTGCTAGAGAGGCCCCAGGGGGCGGAGGCAATCAGCCCCAGCATTTT.

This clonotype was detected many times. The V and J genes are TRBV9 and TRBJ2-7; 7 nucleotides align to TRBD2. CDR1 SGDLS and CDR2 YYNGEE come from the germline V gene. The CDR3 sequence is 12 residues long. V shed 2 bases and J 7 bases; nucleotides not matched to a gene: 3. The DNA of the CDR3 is TGTGCCAGCAGCGTCCTGGGGGGGGAGCAGTACTTC. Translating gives CASSVLGGEQYF. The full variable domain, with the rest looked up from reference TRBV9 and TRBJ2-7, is DSGVTQTPKHLITATGQRVTLRCSPRSGDLSVYWYQQSLDQGLQFLIQYYNGEERAKGNILERFSAQQFPDLHSELNLSSLELGDSALYFCASSVLGGEQYFGPGTRLTVT.